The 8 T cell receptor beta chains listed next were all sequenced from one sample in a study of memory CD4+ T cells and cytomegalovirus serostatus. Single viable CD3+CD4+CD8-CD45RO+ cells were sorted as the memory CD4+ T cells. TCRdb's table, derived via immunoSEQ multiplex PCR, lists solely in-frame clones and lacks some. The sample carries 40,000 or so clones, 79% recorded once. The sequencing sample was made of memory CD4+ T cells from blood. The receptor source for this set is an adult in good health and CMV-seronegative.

CDR3 in amino acids: CASSLAARSLAGNEQYF. CDR3 coding DNA: TGTGCCAGCAGCTTAGCAGCTAGGTCGCTAGCGGGAAACGAGCAGTACTTC. The chain joins TRBV7-2 to TRBJ2-7; 9 bases align to TRBD2. The V gene's germline CDR1 is SGHTA and CDR2 FQGNSA. The junction had 11 bases not matched to a gene; V was cut back by 0 bases and J by 5 bases. CDR3 length: 17 amino acids.

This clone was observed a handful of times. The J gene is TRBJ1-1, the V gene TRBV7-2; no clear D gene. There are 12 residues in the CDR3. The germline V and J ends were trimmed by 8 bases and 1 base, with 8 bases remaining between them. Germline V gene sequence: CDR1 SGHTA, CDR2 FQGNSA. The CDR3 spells CASGLRNTEAFF. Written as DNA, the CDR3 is TGTGCCAGCGGGTTAAGGAACACTGAAGCTTTCTTT.

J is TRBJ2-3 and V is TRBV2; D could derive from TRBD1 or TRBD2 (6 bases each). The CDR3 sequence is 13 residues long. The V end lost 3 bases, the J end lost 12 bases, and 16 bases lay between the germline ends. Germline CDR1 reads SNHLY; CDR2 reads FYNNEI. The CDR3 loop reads CASSDGGLDPQYF. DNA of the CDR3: TGTGCCAGCAGTGATGGGGGGCTCGATCCCCAGTATTTT.

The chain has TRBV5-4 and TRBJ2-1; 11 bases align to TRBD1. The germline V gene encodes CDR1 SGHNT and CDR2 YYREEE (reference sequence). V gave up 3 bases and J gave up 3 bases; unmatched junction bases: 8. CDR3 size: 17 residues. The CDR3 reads CASSSPGTGGGYNEQFF. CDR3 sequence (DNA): TGTGCCAGCAGCTCTCCAGGGACAGGGGGTGGCTACAATGAGCAGTTCTTC.

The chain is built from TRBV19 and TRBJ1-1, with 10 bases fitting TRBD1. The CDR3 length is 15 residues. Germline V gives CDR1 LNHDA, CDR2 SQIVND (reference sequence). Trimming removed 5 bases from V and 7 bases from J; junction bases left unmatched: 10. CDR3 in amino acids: CASSLSGQGDIEAFF. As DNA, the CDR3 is TGTGCCAGTAGTTTGTCCGGACAGGGGGATATTGAAGCTTTCTTT.

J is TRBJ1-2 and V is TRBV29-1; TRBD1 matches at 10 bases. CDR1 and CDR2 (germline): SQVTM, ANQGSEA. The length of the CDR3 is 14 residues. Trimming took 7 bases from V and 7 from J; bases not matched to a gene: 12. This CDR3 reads CSGSSGTGDSGYTF. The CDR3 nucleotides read TGCAGCGGCTCCTCCGGGACAGGGGATTCTGGCTACACCTTC.

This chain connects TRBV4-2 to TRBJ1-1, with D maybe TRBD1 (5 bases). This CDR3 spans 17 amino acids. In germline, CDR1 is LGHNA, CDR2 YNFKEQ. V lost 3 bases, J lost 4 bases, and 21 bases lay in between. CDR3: CASSHAGNQGLSTEAFF. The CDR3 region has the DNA TGTGCCAGCAGCCACGCAGGGAATCAGGGTCTATCCACTGAAGCTTTCTTT.

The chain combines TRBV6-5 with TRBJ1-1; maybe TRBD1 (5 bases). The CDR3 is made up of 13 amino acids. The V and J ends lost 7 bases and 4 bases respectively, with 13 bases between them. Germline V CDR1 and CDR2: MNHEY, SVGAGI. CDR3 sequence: CASTRQLATEAFF. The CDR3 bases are TGTGCCAGCACCCGACAGTTGGCCACTGAAGCTTTCTTT.